This T cell receptor (beta chain) was captured in a study of cytomegalovirus exposure and HLA in healthy donors. Study-level background: Among several hundred genotyped donors, around 82% fell in the Caucasian-associated ancestry cluster. Study outcomes and limitations: About 87% or about 30% of the time was how often most TCR beta V segments were productive, according to an earlier analysis.

The study ran its PCR with 60 Vbeta and 13 Jbeta primers. Method: immunoSEQ multiplex PCR; TCRdb's copy keeps in-frame clones and lacks some. The sample holds about 160,000 clones; roughly 80% are singletons and the top ten take approximately 1.4%. Turning to this clone: Antigen: not known.

The V segment lost 3 bases and the J segment 4 bases; nucleotides outside the gene matches: 3. CDR3 length: 14 amino acids. CDR1 SGHVS and CDR2 FQNEAQ come from the germline V gene. This receptor was identified in a woman aged 25-40 years in good health and CMV-seronegative. The sequenced sample consisted of PBMCs. This chain links TRBV7-8 with TRBJ2-3, with TRBD2 matching over 8 bases. The CDR3 nucleotides are TGTGCCAGCAGCTTGTACGGGGGGGCAGATACGCAGTATTTT. Protein: CASSLYGGADTQYF. Drawing the rest from reference TRBV7-8 and TRBJ2-3, the complete variable domain is GAGVSQSPRYKVAKRGQDVALRCDPISGHVSLFWYQQALGQGPEFLTYFQNEAQLDKSGLPSDRFFAERPEGSVSTLKIQRTQQEDSAVYLCASSLYGGADTQYFGPGTRLTVL.